A single sample gave rise to the 30 T cell receptor beta chains below, sequenced in a study of T cell responses to AZD1222 COVID-19 vaccine. Data came from immunoSEQ multiplex PCR; TCRdb stores just in-frame clones and leaves some out. The sample lists 50,000 to 75,000 clones, about 88% occurring once. Sequencing was performed on peripheral blood, taken 28 days after the second AZD1222 dose. The receptor source for this set is an adult who received the AZD1222 COVID-19 vaccine.

The chain uses TRBV9 and TRBJ2-7, with 12 bases aligning to TRBD1. The CDR3 length is 15 residues. Germline-derived CDR1 and CDR2 are SGDLS and YYNGEE. V dropped 3 bases and J dropped 4; count of bases not matched to a gene: 5. The CDR3 protein is CASSEGTGGPYEQYF. CDR3 coding DNA: TGTGCCAGCAGCGAGGGGACAGGGGGCCCTTACGAGCAGTACTTC. Filled out from reference TRBV9 and TRBJ2-7, the complete variable domain reads DSGVTQTPKHLITATGQRVTLRCSPRSGDLSVYWYQQSLDQGLQFLIQYYNGEERAKGNILERFSAQQFPDLHSELNLSSLELGDSALYFCASSEGTGGPYEQYFGPGTRLTVT.

This chain connects TRBV10-1 to TRBJ1-6; D is perhaps TRBD1 (6 bases). V shed 2 bases and J shed 8 bases, with 10 bases lying between them. Per germline, CDR1 WNHNN and CDR2 SYGVQD (reference sequence). This CDR3 contains 14 residues. The CDR3 sequence: CASSEDRFDSPLHF. The CDR3 DNA reads TGCGCCAGCAGTGAGGACAGGTTCGATTCACCCCTCCACTTT.

The genes are TRBV10-1 and TRBJ1-1; D unclear. Germline V gene sequence: CDR1 WNHNN, CDR2 SYGVQD (reference sequence). This CDR3 is built from 15 residues. V was shortened by 4 bases and J by 1 base, with 13 bases between the two germline ends. As DNA, the CDR3 is TGCGCCAGCAGTGGCGCCGAGGCCCCGAACACTGAAGCTTTCTTT. This encodes CASSGAEAPNTEAFF.

This chain joins TRBV9 and TRBJ2-7; D tentatively fits TRBD1 or TRBD2 (5 bases each). The CDR3 has 15 amino acids. In germline, CDR1 is SGDLS, CDR2 YYNGEE. Between the trimmed V and J ends, which lost 0 bases and 6 bases, there was a span of 16 bases. CDR3 nucleotides: TGTGCCAGCAGCGTAGCGGGGCAGGGAGATCGCGAGCAGTACTTC. It is translated as CASSVAGQGDREQYF. The variable domain in full, completed from reference TRBV9 and TRBJ2-7, reads DSGVTQTPKHLITATGQRVTLRCSPRSGDLSVYWYQQSLDQGLQFLIQYYNGEERAKGNILERFSAQQFPDLHSELNLSSLELGDSALYFCASSVAGQGDREQYFGPGTRLTVT.

The V call is TRBV21-1, the J call TRBJ2-7. TRBV21-1 is noted as a pseudogene. The CDR3 loop spans 16 amino acids. The CDR3 protein is CASSKASELLTYEQYF. In nucleotides, the CDR3 is TGTGCCAGCAGCAAAGCTTCAGAGTTACTTACCTACGAGCAGTACTTC.

This sequence joins TRBV19 and TRBJ1-5; D is unclear. This CDR3 is 14 amino acids long. Germline CDR1 is LNHDA and CDR2 is SQIVND (reference sequence). V was trimmed by 3 bases and J by 3 bases, leaving 9 bases between them. For the CDR3, the DNA is TGTGCCAGTAGTATCGTAAGGGACAATCAGCCCCAGCATTTT. This sequence encodes CASSIVRDNQPQHF.

Only a few counts were recorded for this clone. The rearrangement uses TRBV19 and TRBJ2-7, with 12 nucleotides matching TRBD1. The germline V gene has CDR1 LNHDA and CDR2 SQIVND (reference sequence). V lost 3 bases and J lost 2; bases outside the gene matches: 5. The CDR3 covers 16 residues. CDR3 loop: CASSMGQGAAAYEQYF. The CDR3 DNA sequence: TGTGCCAGTAGTATGGGACAGGGGGCTGCAGCCTACGAGCAGTACTTC.

The J gene is TRBJ1-5, the V gene TRBV6-5, with D uncertain. V was trimmed by 2 bases and J by 6 bases, leaving 5 bases between them. The CDR3 covers 12 residues. Germline loops: CDR1 MNHEY, CDR2 SVGAGI. DNA of the CDR3: TGTGCCAGCAGTTACCAAGGTCAGCCCCAGCATTTT. It specifies CASSYQGQPQHF.

This clone was observed a few times. This chain joins TRBV5-1 and TRBJ2-3; TRBD2 agrees at 11 bases. The J segment lost 3 bases and the V segment lost 1 base, leaving 7 bases of the junction unmatched. Germline V gene sequence: CDR1 SGHRS, CDR2 YFSETQ. The CDR3 loop spans 17 amino acids. CDR3 protein: CASSLSPSSGRTDTQYF. The CDR3 region has the DNA TGCGCCAGCAGCTTGTCCCCCTCTAGCGGGAGGACAGATACGCAGTATTTT.

J is TRBJ2-2 and V is TRBV12-5; D is uncertain. There are 13 residues in the CDR3. CDR1 and CDR2 from the germline V gene are LGHNT and FRNRAP. With 6 bases removed from V and 0 bases from J, the gap between germline ends came to 5 bases. The CDR3 loop reads CASGTSNTGELFF. In DNA form, the CDR3 reads TGTGCTAGTGGGACTTCGAACACCGGGGAGCTGTTTTTT.

The V call is TRBV5-1, the J call TRBJ2-7, with D possibly being TRBD1 (5 bases). Trimming took 5 bases from V and 7 from J, leaving 19 bases between them. Germline assignment: CDR1 SGHRS and CDR2 YFSETQ. This CDR3 region has 14 residues. The CDR3 spells CASRGAETAREQYF. Written as DNA, the CDR3 is TGCGCCAGCAGAGGGGCAGAAACTGCAAGGGAGCAGTACTTC.

The genes are TRBV5-8 and TRBJ2-3, with 11 bases that match TRBD2. V was pared by 1 base and J by 1 base, with 5 bases of the junction left unmatched. This CDR3 spans 17 amino acids. The germline V gene encodes CDR1 SGHTS and CDR2 YDEGEE. CDR3 sequence reads: CASSLPLSGRGTDTQYF. The CDR3 DNA is TGTGCCAGCAGCTTGCCCCTTAGCGGGAGGGGCACAGATACGCAGTATTTT.

This clone was counted once. The chain employs TRBV6-2 or TRBV6-3 and TRBJ2-5; 10 nucleotides agree with TRBD1. CDR1 is MNHEY, CDR2 SVGEGT, per germline. CDR3 length equals 16 residues. V lost 6 bases and J lost 4; bases outside the gene matches: 11. CDR3 DNA sequence: TGTGCCAGCAGCCCTATCATCGGGACAGGGGCAGAGACCCAGTACTTC. Its translation: CASSPIIGTGAETQYF.

The chain links TRBV19 to TRBJ2-1; TRBD1 agrees at 10 bases. CDR3 size: 17 residues. Per the germline V gene, CDR1 is LNHDA and CDR2 is SQIVND (reference sequence). Trimming cost V 10 bases and J 0 bases; bases outside gene matches: 12. CDR3: CATSSGTGANSYNEQFF. CDR3 DNA: TGTGCCACCTCATCCGGGACAGGGGCTAACTCCTACAATGAGCAGTTCTTC. Combining the CDR3 with reference TRBV19 and TRBJ2-1 gives the whole variable domain DGGITQSPKYLFRKEGQNVTLSCEQNLNHDAMYWYRQDPGQGLRLIYYSQIVNDFQKGDIAEGYSVSREKKESFPLTVTSAQKNPTAFYLCATSSGTGANSYNEQFFGPGTRLTVL.

CDR3 loop: CAIKLGQMNTEAFF. DNA of the CDR3: TGTGCCATCAAGTTGGGACAGATGAACACTGAAGCTTTCTTT. This chain connects TRBV10-3 to TRBJ1-1, with 7 bases matching TRBD1. V dropped 7 bases and J dropped 0; count of bases not matched to a gene: 5. CDR1 is ENHRY, CDR2 SYGVKD, per germline. The CDR3 covers 14 residues.

V and J are TRBV27 and TRBJ1-2; D may be TRBD1 (6 bases). Trimming cost V 4 bases and J 0 bases, with 12 bases left between them. Germline V gene sequence: CDR1 MNHEY, CDR2 SMNVEV (reference sequence). The CDR3 is made up of 15 amino acids. The CDR3 nucleotides read TGTGCCAGCAGTTCCACAGGGTCACCTAACTATGGCTACACCTTC. Translation gives CASSSTGSPNYGYTF.

This clone was detected only a few times. The chain uses TRBV5-5 and TRBJ1-4, with TRBD1 as a possible D gene (6 bases). The CDR3 consists of 16 residues. V was clipped by 0 bases and J by 8 bases, with 17 bases between them. CDR1 and CDR2 (germline): SGHKS, YYEKEE (reference sequence). The CDR3 coding sequence is TGTGCCAGCAGCTTGGAGGCTTCCAGGGGTGGGGAAAAACTGTTTTTT. Its translation is CASSLEASRGGEKLFF. Filled out from reference TRBV5-5 and TRBJ1-4, the complete variable domain reads DAGVTQSPTHLIKTRGQQVTLRCSPISGHKSVSWYQQVLGQGPQFIFQYYEKEERGRGNFPDRFSARQFPNYSSELNVNALLLGDSALYLCASSLEASRGGEKLFFGSGTQLSVL.

V and J are TRBV6-2 or TRBV6-3 and TRBJ1-4; 9 bases map to TRBD1. With V trimmed by 6 bases and J by 2 bases, 7 bases remained unmatched. CDR3 length: 16 amino acids. Germline V lookup: CDR1 MNHEY, CDR2 SVGEGT. Written as DNA, the CDR3 is TGTGCCAGCAGCCGGCCGACAGGGGGTACTAATGAAAAACTGTTTTTT. Protein product: CASSRPTGGTNEKLFF.

This chain links TRBV9 with TRBJ2-5; D possibly matches TRBD1 or TRBD2 (5 bases each). V was cut by 0 bases and J by 5 bases, with 17 bases left in between. CDR3 length equals 16 residues. In germline, CDR1 is SGDLS, CDR2 YYNGEE. Here the CDR3 reads CASSVAGTAERETQYF. The DNA of the CDR3 is TGTGCCAGCAGCGTAGCCGGGACGGCGGAACGGGAGACCCAGTACTTC. Full variable domain (missing parts from reference TRBV9 and TRBJ2-5): DSGVTQTPKHLITATGQRVTLRCSPRSGDLSVYWYQQSLDQGLQFLIQYYNGEERAKGNILERFSAQQFPDLHSELNLSSLELGDSALYFCASSVAGTAERETQYFGPGTRLLVL.

The chain employs TRBV19 and TRBJ2-7; a possible D gene is TRBD2 (5 bases). Germline V CDR1 and CDR2: LNHDA, SQIVND (reference sequence). The CDR3 is 14 residues long. The germline V and J ends were trimmed by 1 base and 5 bases, with 12 bases remaining between them. CDR3 nucleotides: TGTGCCAGTAGTATAGTGGTCCCCGGGGACGAGCAGTACTTC. This encodes CASSIVVPGDEQYF. Filled out from reference TRBV19 and TRBJ2-7, the complete variable domain reads DGGITQSPKYLFRKEGQNVTLSCEQNLNHDAMYWYRQDPGQGLRLIYYSQIVNDFQKGDIAEGYSVSREKKESFPLTVTSAQKNPTAFYLCASSIVVPGDEQYFGPGTRLTVT.

The genes are TRBV7-9 and TRBJ1-2; D remains unclear. Germline V gene lookup returns CDR1 SEHNR and CDR2 FQNEAQ (reference sequence). There are 14 residues in the CDR3. Trimming took off 2 bases at V and 6 bases at J, with 13 bases between the two ends. CDR3 amino acids: CASSLSNPANGYTF. CDR3 in DNA: TGTGCCAGCAGCTTAAGTAACCCGGCGAATGGCTACACCTTC.

The chain uses TRBV4-3 and TRBJ1-2; D might be TRBD1 (6 bases). The V end was cut by 0 bases, the J end by 4 bases, with 9 bases between. Germline-derived CDR1 and CDR2 are LGHNA and YSLEER. CDR3 length equals 14 residues. The CDR3 is CASSQDGQFYGYTF. Here the CDR3 DNA reads TGCGCCAGCAGCCAAGATGGACAGTTCTATGGCTACACCTTC.

This sequence joins TRBV12-3 or TRBV12-4 and TRBJ2-5; D gene uncertain. This CDR3 spans 13 amino acids. V lost 3 bases and J 5 bases, leaving 10 bases between the germline ends. The CDR3 DNA reads as TGTGCCAGCAGTTTGCGGCGAGGTGAGACCCAGTACTTC. The encoded protein is CASSLRRGETQYF.

The V gene is TRBV28, the J gene TRBJ1-2; weak D call: TRBD1 (5 bases). Trimming pared 3 bases from V and 2 bases from J, leaving 13 bases between. Germline CDR1 reads MDHEN; CDR2 reads SYDVKM. The CDR3 sequence is 15 residues long. CDR3 region: CASSLEGRVNYGYTF. CDR3 DNA: TGTGCCAGCAGTTTGGAGGGCAGGGTGAACTATGGCTACACCTTC.

J is TRBJ2-1 and V is TRBV19, with D possibly TRBD1 on 5 matching bases. Germline CDR1 LNHDA, CDR2 SQIVND (reference sequence). This CDR3 spans 15 amino acids. The V and J ends lost 7 bases and 2 bases respectively, with 15 bases between them. CDR3 region: CASTAWQDTYNEQFF. In nucleotides, the CDR3 is TGTGCCAGTACCGCCTGGCAGGACACCTACAATGAGCAGTTCTTC.

The genes are TRBV9 and TRBJ2-5, with D possibly being TRBD2 (6 bases). The V gene's germline CDR1 is SGDLS and CDR2 YYNGEE. Trimming took off 3 bases at V and 5 bases at J, with 17 bases between the two ends. This CDR3 spans 15 amino acids. CDR3: CASSATSLGGETQYF. As DNA, the CDR3 is TGTGCCAGCAGCGCCACCAGTCTTGGAGGGGAGACCCAGTACTTC.

The V call is TRBV5-1, the J call TRBJ2-3, with 14 bases identical to TRBD2. Per germline, CDR1 SGHRS and CDR2 YFSETQ. V dropped 4 bases and J dropped 0; count of bases not matched to a gene: 4. The CDR3 has 17 amino acids. CDR3 DNA: TGCGCCAGCAGCCAGGGACTAGCGGGGGCTAGCACAGATACGCAGTATTTT. Translating it yields CASSQGLAGASTDTQYF.

V gene TRBV7-3 combines with J gene TRBJ2-3, with TRBD1 identical over 11 bases. V gave up 4 bases and J gave up 4 bases; unmatched junction bases: 7. The CDR3 consists of 16 residues. Germline CDR1 reads SGHTA; CDR2 reads FQGTGA. The CDR3 reads CASSYLKGQGADTQYF. The CDR3 DNA reads TGTGCCAGCAGCTACCTAAAGGGACAGGGGGCAGATACGCAGTATTTT.

This chain links TRBV7-2 with TRBJ2-7, with TRBD2 identical over 7 bases. CDR1 is SGHTA and CDR2 is FQGNSA in the germline V gene. The CDR3 runs to 14 residues. V dropped 6 bases and J dropped 3; count of bases not matched to a gene: 8. The CDR3 DNA follows: TGTGCCAGCAGTCGCGGGAGTATGGGCTACGAGCAGTACTTC. This sequence encodes CASSRGSMGYEQYF.

This clone showed up just a few times. The chain has TRBV29-1 and TRBJ1-1; maybe TRBD1 (6 bases). The CDR3 extends over 15 amino acids. Trimming shortened V by 8 bases and J by 1 base, and 20 bases separated the two germline ends. Germline V gives CDR1 SQVTM, CDR2 ANQGSEA. CDR3 in amino acids: CSTRQQGLGNTEAFF. The CDR3, as DNA: TGCAGCACACGCCAACAGGGTCTAGGGAACACTGAAGCTTTCTTT.